The sequence of this T cell receptor (beta chain) was determined in a study of T cells after posttransplantation cyclophosphamide. The naive gate required viable CD3+CD4+ or CD3+CD8+ cells with CCR7+CD45RA+CD45RO-CD95-CD27+CD28+ phenotype. On the day of bone marrow donation, the related graft donor provided peripheral blood. Germline trimming cut 3 bases from V and 4 bases from J; bases unmatched to any gene: 11. The CDR3 totals 16 residues. Germline V gene lookup returns CDR1 LGHNA and CDR2 YNFKEQ. The protocol was immunoSEQ multiplex PCR, while the TCRdb copy is restricted to in-frame clones and leaves out a portion. This sample yields tens of thousands of clones, of which 91% are seen a single time; around 0.096% belongs to the top ten.

This sequence originates from a man younger than 40 in good health and a related stem cell transplant donor. Material for sequencing was naive CD4+ T cells sorted from blood. The chain employs TRBV4-2 and TRBJ2-7, with 8 bases aligning to TRBD2. CDR3 coding DNA: TGTGCCAGCAGCCATCCAGGGAGCGGGGGAACTTACGAGCAGTACTTC. Translation: CASSHPGSGGTYEQYF.